This TCR beta chain originates from a study of T-cell memory formation after mild COVID-19. This CDR3 region has 16 residues. Per germline, CDR1 LNHDA and CDR2 SQIVND (reference sequence). V was shortened by 7 bases and J by 6 bases, with 21 bases between the two germline ends. Findings and limits, study-wide: CD4+ contracting clones were found mainly in CM and EM, and CD8+ ones in EMRA. There were some responding clones in pre-infection memory, which suggested that cross-reactive memory had joined.

This clonotype came up a few times. Its antigen is currently unknown. Libraries for TCRalpha and TCRbeta carried sample barcodes and unique molecular identifiers via 5'RACE. TCRdb passed the 5' RACE reads through MiXCR, listing each CDR3 protein once. The sample records 300,000 to 350,000 distinct CDR3 sequences, about 13% being singletons. This TCR was recovered from a man between 18 and 29 years old who had mild COVID-19 (a few samples of this study predate the infection). Cell type and time point are not known. Sequenced input: PBMCs or a T cell subset sorted from them (not recorded which). V gene TRBV19 combines with J gene TRBJ1-4; D ambiguous. Here the CDR3 DNA reads TGTGCCAGTACCTACCACCCCGGACGAGGCGATGAAAAACTGTTTTTT. Residues: CASTYHPGRGDEKLFF. The whole variable domain, remainder taken from reference TRBV19 and TRBJ1-4, is DGGITQSPKYLFRKEGQNVTLSCEQNLNHDAMYWYRQDPGQGLRLIYYSQIVNDFQKGDIAEGYSVSREKKESFPLTVTSAQKNPTAFYLCASTYHPGRGDEKLFFGSGTQLSVL.